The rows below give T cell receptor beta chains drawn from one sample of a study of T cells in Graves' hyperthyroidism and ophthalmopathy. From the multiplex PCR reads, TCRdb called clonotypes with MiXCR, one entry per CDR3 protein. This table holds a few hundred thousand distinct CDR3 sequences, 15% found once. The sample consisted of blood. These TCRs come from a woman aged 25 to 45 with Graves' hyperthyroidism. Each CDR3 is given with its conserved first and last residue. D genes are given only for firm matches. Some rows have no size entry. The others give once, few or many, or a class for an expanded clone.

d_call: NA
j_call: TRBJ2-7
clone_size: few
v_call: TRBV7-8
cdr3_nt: TGTGCCAGCAGCTTAGAGAGGGCAGGCCATAGGAGCTCCTACGAGCAGTACTTC
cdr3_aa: CASSLERAGHRSSYEQYF

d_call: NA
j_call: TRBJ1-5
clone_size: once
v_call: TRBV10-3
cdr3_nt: TGTGCCATCAGTGAGTCGATCGAAAGATTCAATCAGCCCCAGCATTTT
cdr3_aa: CAISESIERFNQPQHF

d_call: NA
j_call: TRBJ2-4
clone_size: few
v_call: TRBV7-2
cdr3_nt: TGTGCCAGCAGCCCCGTTCGGGGTTTAAACGGAATTCAGTACTTC
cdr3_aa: CASSPVRGLNGIQYF

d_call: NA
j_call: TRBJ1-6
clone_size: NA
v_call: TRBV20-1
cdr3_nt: TGCAGTGCTAGGGATTTCACCACCTATAATTCACCCCTCCACTTT
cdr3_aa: CSARDFTTYNSPLHF

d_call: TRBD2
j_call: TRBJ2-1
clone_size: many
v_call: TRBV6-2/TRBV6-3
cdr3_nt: TGTGCCAGCAGTTACCCGCTGGGGGGAGGGCCTGGTGAGCAGTTCTTC
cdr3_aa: CASSYPLGGGPGEQFF

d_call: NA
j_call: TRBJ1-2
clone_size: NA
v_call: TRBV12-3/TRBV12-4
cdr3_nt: TGTGCCAGCAGTTTAGCAGGGGCAAGTGGCTACACCTTC
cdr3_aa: CASSLAGASGYTF

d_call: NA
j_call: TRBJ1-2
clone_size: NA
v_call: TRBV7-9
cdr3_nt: TGTGCCACCCAAACGGGACCGATCTTCGGTACCTTC
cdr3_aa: CATQTGPIFGTF

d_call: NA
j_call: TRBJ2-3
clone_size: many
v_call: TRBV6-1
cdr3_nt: TGTGCCAGCAGTATGGGGACGACTAGCACAGATACGCAGTATTTT
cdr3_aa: CASSMGTTSTDTQYF

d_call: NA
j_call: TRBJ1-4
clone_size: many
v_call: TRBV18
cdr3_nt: NA
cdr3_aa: CASSSDETPMKNCFF

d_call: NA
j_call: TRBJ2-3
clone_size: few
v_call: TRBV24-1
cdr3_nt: TGTGCCACCAGTCAATCCGAGGTACCTAGCACAGATACGCAGTATTTT
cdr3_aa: CATSQSEVPSTDTQYF

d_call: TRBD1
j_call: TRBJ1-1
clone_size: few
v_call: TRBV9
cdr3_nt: TGTGCCAGCAGCTATTACAGGGGGCCCATGAACACTGAAGCTTTCTTT
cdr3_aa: CASSYYRGPMNTEAFF

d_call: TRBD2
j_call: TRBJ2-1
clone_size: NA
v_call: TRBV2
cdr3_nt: TGTGCCAGCAGAGGACTAGCGTTCAATGAGCAGTTCTTC
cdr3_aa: CASRGLAFNEQFF

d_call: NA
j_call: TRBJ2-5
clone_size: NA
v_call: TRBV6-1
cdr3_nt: TGTGCCAGCAGGTCCGACGGTTCTCGGGAGACCCAGTACTTC
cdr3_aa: CASRSDGSRETQYF

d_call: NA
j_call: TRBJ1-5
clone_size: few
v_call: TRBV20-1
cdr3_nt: TGCAGTGCTCAAAGGGGGGAACAGCCCCAGCATTTT
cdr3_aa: CSAQRGEQPQHF

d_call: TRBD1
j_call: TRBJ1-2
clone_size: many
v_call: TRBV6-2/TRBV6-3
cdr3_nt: TGTGCCAGCAGAAACGGACAGGGTAGCTATGGCTACACCTTC
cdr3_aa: CASRNGQGSYGYTF

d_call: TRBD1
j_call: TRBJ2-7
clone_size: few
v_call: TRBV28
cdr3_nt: TGTGCCAGCAGTTTAGGGACAGGAATAACCTACGAGCAGTACTTC
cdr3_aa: CASSLGTGITYEQYF

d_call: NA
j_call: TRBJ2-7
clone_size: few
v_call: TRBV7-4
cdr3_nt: TGTGCCAGCAGCTCAGGCGAGCAGTACTTC
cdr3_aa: CASSSGEQYF

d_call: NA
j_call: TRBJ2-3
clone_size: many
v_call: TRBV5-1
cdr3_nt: TGCGCCAGCAGCTTTACCCGGGAAAACACAGATACGCAGTATTTT
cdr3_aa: CASSFTRENTDTQYF

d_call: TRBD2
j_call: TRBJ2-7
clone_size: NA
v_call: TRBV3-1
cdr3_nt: TGTGCCAGCAGACCGCGGGAGGGCCTTTCGGGCGAGCAGTACTTC
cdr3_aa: CASRPREGLSGEQYF

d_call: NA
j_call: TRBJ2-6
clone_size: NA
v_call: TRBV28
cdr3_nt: TGTGCCAGCAGTTTACAGACTCTTTTTGGGGGTGGGGCCAACGTCCTGACTTTC
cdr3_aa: CASSLQTLFGGGANVLTF

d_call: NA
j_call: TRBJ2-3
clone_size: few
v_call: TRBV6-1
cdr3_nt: TGTGCCAGCAGTTCCTTGGGGGGGGCACGAGGCACAGATACGCAGTATTTT
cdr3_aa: CASSSLGGARGTDTQYF

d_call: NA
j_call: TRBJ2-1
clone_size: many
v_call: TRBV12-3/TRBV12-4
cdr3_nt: TGTGCCAGCAGTCCCTCCGTATCAAACAATGAGCAGTTCTTC
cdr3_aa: CASSPSVSNNEQFF

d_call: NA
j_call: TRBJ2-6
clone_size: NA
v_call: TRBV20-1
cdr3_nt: TGCAGTGCTAGAGGCGCCGGATCTGGGGCCAACGTCCTGACTTTC
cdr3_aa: CSARGAGSGANVLTF

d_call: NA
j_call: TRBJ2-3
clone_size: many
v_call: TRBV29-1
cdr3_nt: TGCAGCGCCCAGGGGTGGGCAGGCGGAAGGACAGATACGCAGTATTTT
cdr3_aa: CSAQGWAGGRTDTQYF

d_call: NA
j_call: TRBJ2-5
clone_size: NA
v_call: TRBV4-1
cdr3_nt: TGCGCCAGCAGCCAATTTGAGACCCAGTACTTC
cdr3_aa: CASSQFETQYF

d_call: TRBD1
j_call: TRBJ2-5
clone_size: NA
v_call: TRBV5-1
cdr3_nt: TGTGCCAGCAAGGGCACAGGGGGTTTGGAGACCCAGTACTTC
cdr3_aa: CASKGTGGLETQYF

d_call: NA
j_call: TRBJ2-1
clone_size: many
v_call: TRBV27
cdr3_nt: TGTGCCAGCAATAGTGGCGGGGGCCGCTCCTACAATGAGCAGTTCTTC
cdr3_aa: CASNSGGGRSYNEQFF

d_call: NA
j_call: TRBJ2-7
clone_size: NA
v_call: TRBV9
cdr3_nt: TGTGCCAGCAGCGTGAGAGGGGATTCGGGGAGCTACGAGCAGTACTTC
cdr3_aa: CASSVRGDSGSYEQYF

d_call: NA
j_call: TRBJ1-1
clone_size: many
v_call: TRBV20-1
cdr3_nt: TGCAGTGCGCCGGACAGTGGGATAAACACTGAAGCTTTCTTT
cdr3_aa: CSAPDSGINTEAFF

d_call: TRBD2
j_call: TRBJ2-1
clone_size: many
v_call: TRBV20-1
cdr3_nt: TGCAGTGCTAGAGATTTAACTAGCGGGAGTTTCAATGAGCAGTTCTTC
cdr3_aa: CSARDLTSGSFNEQFF

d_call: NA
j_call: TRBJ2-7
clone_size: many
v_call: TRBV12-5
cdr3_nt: TGTGCTAGTGGTTTGGTACTTAAATCGGGGGACACTTACTACGAGCAGTACTTC
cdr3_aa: CASGLVLKSGDTYYEQYF

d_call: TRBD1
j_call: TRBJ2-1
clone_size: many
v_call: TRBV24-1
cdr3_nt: TGTGCCAGCACAGGGGGCACAGACAATGAGCAGTTCTTC
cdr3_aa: CASTGGTDNEQFF

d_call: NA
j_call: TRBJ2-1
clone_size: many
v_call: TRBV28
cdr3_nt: TGTGCCAGCAGTTTTACGTCGGTCTCCTACAATGAGCAGTTCTTC
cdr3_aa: CASSFTSVSYNEQFF

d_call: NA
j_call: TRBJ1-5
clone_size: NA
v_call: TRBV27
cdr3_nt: TGTGCCAGCAGTGACCGGGGGACGAATCAGCCCCAGCATTTT
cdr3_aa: CASSDRGTNQPQHF

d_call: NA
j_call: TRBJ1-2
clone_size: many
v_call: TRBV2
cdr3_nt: TGTGCCAGCAGAGGGAAGGGATCCGAGTGGTATGGCTACACCTTC
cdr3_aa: CASRGKGSEWYGYTF

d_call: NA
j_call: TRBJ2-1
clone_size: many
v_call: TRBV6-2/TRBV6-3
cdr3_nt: TGTGCCAGCAGTTACGTCTCGGGACGATCCTACAATGAGCAGTTCTTC
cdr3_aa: CASSYVSGRSYNEQFF

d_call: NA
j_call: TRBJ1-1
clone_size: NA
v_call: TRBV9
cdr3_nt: TGTGCCAGCAGCGTAGAACCCGGGGGGGGTTCTGAAGCTTTCTTT
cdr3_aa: CASSVEPGGGSEAFF

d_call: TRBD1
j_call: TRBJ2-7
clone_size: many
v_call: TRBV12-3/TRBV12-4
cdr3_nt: TGTGCCAGCAGTCCTCAAACAGGGGACGAGCAGTACTTC
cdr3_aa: CASSPQTGDEQYF

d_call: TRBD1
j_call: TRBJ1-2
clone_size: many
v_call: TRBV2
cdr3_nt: TGTGCCAGCAGTCATATGACAGGGGGCCTTAACTATGGCTACACCTTC
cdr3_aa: CASSHMTGGLNYGYTF

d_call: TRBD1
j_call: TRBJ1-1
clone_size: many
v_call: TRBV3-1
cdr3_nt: TGTGCCACCGGACAGGGACTCACTGAAGCTTTCTTT
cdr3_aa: CATGQGLTEAFF

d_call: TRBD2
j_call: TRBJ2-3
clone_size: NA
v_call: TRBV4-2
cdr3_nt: TGTGCCAGCAGCAAGAGCGGGAGTATCGCAGATACGCAGTATTTT
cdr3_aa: CASSKSGSIADTQYF

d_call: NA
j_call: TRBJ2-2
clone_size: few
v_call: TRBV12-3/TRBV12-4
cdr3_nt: TGTGCCAGCAACCTAGGGGACCACACCGGGGAGCTGTTTTTT
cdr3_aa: CASNLGDHTGELFF

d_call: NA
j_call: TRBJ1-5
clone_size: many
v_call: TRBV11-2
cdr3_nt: TGCGCCAGCAGCTTAGACAGATATCAGCCCCAGCATTTT
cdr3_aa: CASSLDRYQPQHF

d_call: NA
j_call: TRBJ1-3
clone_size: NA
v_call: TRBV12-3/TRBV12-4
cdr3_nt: TGTGCCAGCAGTTTACTCGCGTCGGGAAACACCATATATTTT
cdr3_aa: CASSLLASGNTIYF

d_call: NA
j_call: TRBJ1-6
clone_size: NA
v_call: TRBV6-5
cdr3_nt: TGTGCCAGCAGTTACTCTGAGAGTCGAGGACAGCCATATAATTCACCCCTCCACTTT
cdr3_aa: CASSYSESRGQPYNSPLHF

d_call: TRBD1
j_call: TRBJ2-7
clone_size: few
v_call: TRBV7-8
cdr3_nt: TGTGCCAGCAGCTTAGAATACAGGGGTTCCTACGAGCAGTACTTC
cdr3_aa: CASSLEYRGSYEQYF

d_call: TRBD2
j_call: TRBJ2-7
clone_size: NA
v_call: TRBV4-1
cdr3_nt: TGCGCCAGCAGCCAACCGACTAGCGGGAGATGGTACGAGCAGTACTTC
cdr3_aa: CASSQPTSGRWYEQYF

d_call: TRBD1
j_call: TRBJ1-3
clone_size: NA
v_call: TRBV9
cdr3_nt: TGTGCCAGCAGCGTAGTGGGACAGGGGTATGGAAACACCATATATTTT
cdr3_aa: CASSVVGQGYGNTIYF

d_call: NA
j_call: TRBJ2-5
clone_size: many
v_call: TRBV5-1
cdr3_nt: TGCGCCAGCAGCGATTCGGGAGTACTCCAGTACTTC
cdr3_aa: CASSDSGVLQYF

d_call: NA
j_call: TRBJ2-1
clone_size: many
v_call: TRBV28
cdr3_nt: TGTGCCAGCAGTTTATACGGTGAGAGTTGGAATGAGCAGTTCTTC
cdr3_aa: CASSLYGESWNEQFF

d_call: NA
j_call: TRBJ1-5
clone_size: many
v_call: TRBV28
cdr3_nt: TGTGCCAGCAGTCCTCCCCTAGGTGGCAATCAGCCCCAGCATTTT
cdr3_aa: CASSPPLGGNQPQHF

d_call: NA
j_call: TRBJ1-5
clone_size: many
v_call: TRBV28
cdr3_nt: TGTGCCAGCAGTTTACGGGGTCCTCGTCAGCCCCAGCATTTT
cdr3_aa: CASSLRGPRQPQHF

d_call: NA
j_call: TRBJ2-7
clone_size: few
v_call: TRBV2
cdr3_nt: TGTGCCAGCAGGGTCCGGGGGAGAAACGAGCAGTACTTC
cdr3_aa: CASRVRGRNEQYF